This T cell receptor (beta chain) was captured by sequencing in a study of blood T cell repertoires in COVID-19 (dated by TCRdb to 2020 to 2021). Background on the whole study: The collaborator samples originated in the United States, Italy and Spain and spanned the acute and convalescent phases of COVID-19. The prospective study material was composed of cDNA or gDNA derived from T cells, B-cell-depleted T cells, or PBMCs. The dataset comprised deeply sampled blood TCRbeta repertoires from subjects exposed to, actively infected with, or recovered from COVID-19. The repertoires were released in a freely available public database meant as a resource for research on the immune response to SARS-CoV-2. The samples were drawn from the first 160 participants of the ongoing ImmuneRACE study and from roughly 1,300 subjects provided by 6 global collaborators. Nearly every sample came with metadata listing a de-identified subject ID, COVID-19 status, age in years and sex. Where HLA class I and class II types were available, the types were taken from metadata supplied by the sample provider, not from assay-based typing. Findings and caveats that apply to the study as a whole: How much clinical and demographic metadata was included differed by source and by participant, and the metadata was provided uncurated.

The cysteine opens and the phenylalanine closes a CDR3 of 14 amino acids. The CDR3 DNA has 42 bases and is translated from base 1. The germline V gene sets CDR1 to SNHLY and CDR2 to FYNNEI. V drops 6 bases and J drops 2 bases, leaving 11 bases in between. This clone was counted a single time. The antigen it recognizes is unknown. Within one base of it there is no much larger clone, and no base qualities were kept. TCRbeta CDR3 regions were amplified from genomic DNA using the immunoSEQ Assay, a bias-controlled multiplex PCR. The study's own analysis went as follows. The number of nucleated cells in each sample was estimated by amplification of reference gene primers within the assay. To quantify the absolute abundance of each unique TCRbeta CDR3 rearrangement, sequence reads were collapsed and filtered. Productive Simpson clonality was computed per sample as the square root of Simpson's diversity index over productive rearrangements. TCRdb limited this immuneACCESS table to in-frame rearrangements with V and J called. A share of clones is missing; checked studies link under half to unresolved V genes, and the rest is unexplained. V and J calls and clone size are as listed in that table; D and trimming were resolved from the DNA. The sample table lists under 250,000 clones, around four fifths of them with a count of one. The top ten clones comprise less than 3% of the sample.

The collaborating institutions used their own protocols to collect whole blood in K2EDTA tubes. Collaborator samples were shipped for TCRbeta analysis as frozen whole blood, isolated PBMCs, or DNA extracted from either sample type. This clonotype was obtained from a middle-aged man with active or convalescent COVID-19. This chain is built from TRBV2 and TRBJ1-5; no D segment can be confidently identified. Sequences were obtained from peripheral blood. CDR3 sequence: CASSPGNRNQPQHF. The DNA reads TGTGCCAGCAGCCCCGGGAACCGCAATCAGCCCCAGCATTTT.